These 15 T cell receptor beta chains share one sample of origin, sequenced in a study of tumor-infiltrating lymphocytes in primary liver carcinoma. Researchers generated TCR beta cDNA from approximately 520 ng of total RNA, relying on a constant-region primer. ARM-PCR, slightly modified, supplied the TCR beta libraries through three nested multiplex PCR rounds. For roughly 10 cycles apiece, the opening two PCR rounds ran with TRBV1-TRBV30 forward primers and a C-beta reverse primer. TCRdb re-called the multiplex PCR reads with MiXCR, one entry per CDR3 protein. The data hold fewer than 85,000 distinct CDR3 sequences, with about 75% observed a single time. Bulk tissue was left unsorted, and RNA and DNA were co-extracted from approximately 20-30 mg of it. Source material: tumor-adjacent normal liver tissue. These receptor sequences come from a man aged 35-49 years with primary liver carcinoma and hepatitis B virus infection.

Of note for this clonotype: As the CDR3 is not closed by the conserved phenylalanine or tryptophan, this likely results from a read error. V and J are TRBV6-5 and TRBJ2-1, with 7 bases lining up with TRBD1. The CDR3 totals 15 residues. Germline CDR1 is MNHEY and CDR2 is SVGAGI. CDR3 sequence reads: CARSWGQRALNEQFL. The CDR3 DNA is TGTGCCAGGAGTTGGGGACAGAGGGCATTAAATGAGCAGTTCCTC.

The V call is TRBV6-2 or TRBV6-3, the J call TRBJ1-1; D is ambiguous. CDR1 and CDR2 (germline): MNHEY, SVGEGT. The CDR3 covers 14 residues. The CDR3 sequence: CASRRGWMNTEAFF. For the CDR3, the DNA is TGTGCAAGTCGGCGAGGGTGGATGAACACTGAAGCTTTCTTT.

This clonotype was observed a few times. V gene TRBV11-3 combines with J gene TRBJ2-2, with D perhaps matching TRBD1 (6 bases). The CDR3 has 15 amino acids. Germline CDR1 and CDR2: SGHNT and YENEEA. Trimming left V 1 base short and J 3 bases short, with 9 bases between. DNA of the CDR3: TGTGCCAGCAGCTTAGGACAGGTTGACACCGGGGAGCTGTTTTTT. As protein: CASSLGQVDTGELFF.

Concerning this clonotype itself: A much larger clone is a single base away; this may be a read error. The chain joins TRBV29-1 to TRBJ2-1; 7 positions match TRBD2. The CDR3 extends over 12 amino acids. Germline CDR1 and CDR2: SQVTM and ANQGSEA. The chain's CDR3 is CSGVREVDERFF. DNA for the CDR3: TGCAGCGGGGTACGGGAGGTCGATGAGCGGTTCTTC.

A word on this clonotype: One junction end disagrees with the germline gene, perhaps due to a read error. The chain couples TRBV4-1 to TRBJ2-7; no firm D call. The germline CDR1 and CDR2 sequences are MGHRA and YSYEKL. The CDR3 totals 16 residues. The CDR3 spells CASSRAKQASSCEQYF. The CDR3 DNA reads TGCGCCAGCAGCCGAGCGAAGCAGGCGAGCTCCTGCGAGCAATACTTC.

At least ten counts were recorded for this clonotype. The chain recombines TRBV5-1 with TRBJ2-5; TRBD1 matches 8 bases. With 2 bases clipped from V and 4 bases from J, the junction kept 7 bases outside the gene matches. Germline assignment: CDR1 SGHRS and CDR2 YFSETQ. This CDR3 comprises 15 residues. The CDR3 DNA reads TGCGCCAGCAGCTTACCAGGGGGCGAAGGAGAGACCCAGTACTTC. Residues: CASSLPGGEGETQYF.

This clonotype was detected only once. The junction and the germline gene differ at one end; a read error may be behind it. The V and J genes are TRBV29-1 and TRBJ1-1; D not certain. CDR3 size: 11 residues. CDR1 SQVTM and CDR2 ANQGSEA come from the germline V gene. The CDR3 here is CSDRHGTEALF. The CDR3 bases are TGCAGCGACCGACATGGCACTGAAGCTCTCTTT.

Worth noting for this clonotype: A much larger clone is a single base away; this may be a read error. The chain uses TRBV29-1 and TRBJ1-1; a possible D gene is TRBD1 (5 bases). Germline V gene lookup returns CDR1 SQVTM and CDR2 ANQGSEA. The CDR3 sequence is 11 residues long. V was cut by 7 bases and J by 6 bases, with 12 bases left in between. The CDR3 region has the DNA TGCAGCGGTGGACATAACCCTGAAGCTTTCTTT. Translation: CSGGHNPEAFF.

In the case of this clonotype: The junction and the germline gene differ at one end; a read error may be behind it. The gene calls are TRBV11-2 and TRBJ1-2; 12 nucleotides agree with TRBD1. The CDR3 consists of 18 residues. Germline CDR1 SGHAT, CDR2 FQNNGV. CDR3 sequence (DNA): TGTGCCAGCAGCTCCCTGGCCGGGACAGGGGGCCTTTTCTATAGCTACACCTTC. Protein: CASSSLAGTGGLFYSYTF.

As for this clonotype: The junction departs from the called germline gene at one end, perhaps through a read error. This rearrangement joins TRBV11-3 to TRBJ2-7; 8 bases fit TRBD1. There are 14 residues in the CDR3. In germline, CDR1 is SGHNT, CDR2 YENEEA. CDR3 sequence reads: CATLQGVTSYDQYF. The CDR3 bases are TGTGCCACTCTACAGGGGGTGACTTCCTACGATCAGTACTTC.

V is TRBV4-2 and J is TRBJ2-3; the D is unclear. V lost 10 bases, J lost 1 base, and 21 bases lay in between. Germline-derived CDR1 and CDR2 are LGHNA and YNFKEQ. This CDR3 is built from 16 residues. In DNA, the CDR3 is TGTGCCAACAGACAAGAGGCAGCGCCTCGCACAGATACGCAGTATTTT. Translated: CANRQEAAPRTDTQYF.

As for this clonotype: A single base separates this from a much larger clone, so it may be a read error. The rearrangement joins TRBV11-2 to TRBJ2-5; D might be TRBD2 (5 bases). The CDR3 loop spans 12 amino acids. Per germline, CDR1 SGHAT and CDR2 FQNNGV. The CDR3, as DNA: TGTGCCAGCAACTTAATGGGAGACACCCAGTACTTC. Protein: CASNLMGDTQYF.

By proportion, this clonotype is medium-sized. V usage is TRBV4-1 and J usage is TRBJ2-3; no definite D call. Trimming removed 1 base at V and 4 bases at J, with 12 bases between. The CDR3 has 15 amino acids. CDR1 MGHRA and CDR2 YSYEKL come from the germline V gene. The CDR3 spells CASSQGWVGADTQYF. The CDR3 DNA reads TGCGCCAGCAGCCAAGGGTGGGTCGGCGCAGATACGCAGTATTTT.

This chain links TRBV30 with TRBJ2-1; either TRBD1 or TRBD2 may supply D (5 bases each). Trimming cost V 3 bases and J 7 bases, with 28 bases left between them. The CDR3 length is 18 residues. Germline CDR1 GTSNPN, CDR2 SVGIG (reference sequence). The CDR3 protein is CAWRGDSSRSLWSNEQFF. The DNA for the CDR3 is TGTGCCTGGAGAGGGGATTCTAGCAGGAGCTTATGGTCGAATGAGCAGTTCTTC.

This clonotype was counted ten times or more. V is TRBV13 and J is TRBJ1-4; D gene uncertain. With 5 bases removed from V and 2 bases from J, the gap between germline ends came to 6 bases. Germline-derived CDR1 and CDR2 are PRHDT and FYEKMQ (reference sequence). CDR3 length: 13 residues. The CDR3 sequence: CASSPATNEKLFF. DNA for the CDR3: TGTGCCAGCAGCCCCGCCACTAATGAAAAACTGTTTTTT.